A single sample gave rise to the 3 T cell receptor beta chains below, sequenced in a study of regulatory T cells in long-lasting Graves disease (dated by TCRdb to the early 2020s). Library preparation employed multiplex PCR. The data were produced on an Illumina HiSeq 4000. iRepertoire HTBI primers and Arm-PCR amplification of CDR3 regions were used to construct TCR beta libraries. TCRdb passed the public sequencing reads through fastp at Q25 and MiXCR, retaining productive beta sequences. CDR3 protein sequences are deduplicated, and each keeps its most common genes and DNA. This sample gives approximately 690,000 distinct CDR3 sequences in total; around 32% of them show up just once. Around 42% of the sample belongs to the ten largest clones. The time point tag for this specimen amounts to: persistent/refractory GD, antithyroid drugs over 5 years with positive TRAb. For both TCR sequencing and RNA sequencing, RNA was extracted from PBMCs in TRIzol.

The material sequenced was peripheral blood mononuclear cells (PBMCs), taken when the disease was refractory, from a patient treated with antithyroid drugs. These receptors were collected from a female donor with Graves disease.

The V gene is TRBV6-5, the J gene TRBJ1-3, with a possible D match to TRBD1 (5 bases). The ends were cut back, 0 bases at V and 2 bases at J, with 8 bases in the middle. The CDR3 spans 15 residues. CDR1 and CDR2 (germline): MNHEY, SVGAGI. CDR3 protein: CASSYSTTAGNTIYF. The CDR3 DNA reads TGTGCCAGCAGTTACTCGACGACAGCTGGAAACACCATATATTTT.

This rearrangement joins TRBV3-1 to TRBJ2-5, with 7 bases identical to TRBD2. CDR3 size: 14 residues. Germline CDR1 is LGHDT and CDR2 is YNNKEL (reference sequence). V trimming: 6 bases; J trimming: 11 bases; junction bases outside the gene matches: 15. CDR3 region: CASSRSGMSGEQYF. The CDR3 DNA follows: TGTGCCAGCAGTCGCAGCGGGATGTCTGGGGAGCAGTACTTC.

The V gene is TRBV7-9, the J gene TRBJ1-5; D possibly corresponds to TRBD1 (5 bases). Germline CDR1 is SEHNR and CDR2 is FQNEAQ (reference sequence). The V end was cut by 3 bases, the J end by 3 bases, with 9 bases between. The CDR3 is 14 amino acids. This CDR3 reads CASSFGTINQPQHF. Here the CDR3 DNA reads TGTGCCAGCAGCTTCGGGACGATCAATCAGCCCCAGCATTTT.